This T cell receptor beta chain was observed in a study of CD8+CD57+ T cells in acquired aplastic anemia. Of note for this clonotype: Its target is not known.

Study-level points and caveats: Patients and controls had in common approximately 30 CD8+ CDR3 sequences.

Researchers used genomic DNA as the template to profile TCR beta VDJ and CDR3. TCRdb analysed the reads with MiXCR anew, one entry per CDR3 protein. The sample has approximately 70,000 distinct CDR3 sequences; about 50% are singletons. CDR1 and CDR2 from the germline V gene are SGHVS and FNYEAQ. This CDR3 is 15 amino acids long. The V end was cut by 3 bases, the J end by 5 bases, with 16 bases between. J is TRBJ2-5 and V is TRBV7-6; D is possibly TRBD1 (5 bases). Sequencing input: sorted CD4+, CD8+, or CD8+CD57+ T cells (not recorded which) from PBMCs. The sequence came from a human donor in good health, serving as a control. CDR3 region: CASSFARQILETQYF. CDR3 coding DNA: TGTGCCAGCAGCTTCGCCCGACAGATCTTGGAGACCCAGTACTTC. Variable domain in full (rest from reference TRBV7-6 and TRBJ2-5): GAGVSQSPRYKVTKRGQDVALRCDPISGHVSLYWYRQALGQGPEFLTYFNYEAQQDKSGLPNDRFSAERPEGSISTLTIQRTEQRDSAMYRCASSFARQILETQYFGPGTRLLVL.